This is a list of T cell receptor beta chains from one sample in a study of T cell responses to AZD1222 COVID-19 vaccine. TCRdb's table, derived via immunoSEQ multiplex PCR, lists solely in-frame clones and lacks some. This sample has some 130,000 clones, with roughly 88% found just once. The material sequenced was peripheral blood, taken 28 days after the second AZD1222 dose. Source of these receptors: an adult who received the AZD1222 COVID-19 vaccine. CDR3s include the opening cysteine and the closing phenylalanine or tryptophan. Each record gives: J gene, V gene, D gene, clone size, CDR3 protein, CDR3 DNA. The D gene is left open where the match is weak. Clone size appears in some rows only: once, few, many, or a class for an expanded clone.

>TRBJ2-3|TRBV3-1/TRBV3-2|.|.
CASSQESDTQYF
TGTGCCAGCAGCCAAGAATCAGATACGCAGTATTTT
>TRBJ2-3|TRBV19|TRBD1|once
CASGQGWSTDTQYF
TGTGCCAGTGGACAGGGTTGGAGCACAGATACGCAGTATTTT
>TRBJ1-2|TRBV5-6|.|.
CASSAQSGNYGYTF
TGTGCCAGCAGTGCCCAGTCAGGGAACTATGGCTACACCTTC
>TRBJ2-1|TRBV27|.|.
CASSRASSRNEQFF
TGTGCCAGCAGCCGAGCTAGTAGTCGCAATGAGCAGTTCTTC
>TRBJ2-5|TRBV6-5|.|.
CASSRLGNQETQYF
TGTGCCAGCAGCCGACTAGGGAACCAAGAGACCCAGTACTTC
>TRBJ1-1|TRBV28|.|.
CASSSPSENTEAFF
TGTGCCAGCAGTTCCCCCAGCGAGAACACTGAAGCTTTCTTT
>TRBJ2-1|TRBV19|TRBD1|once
CASSITGARYEQFF
TGTGCCAGTAGTATCACAGGGGCTAGGTATGAGCAGTTCTTC
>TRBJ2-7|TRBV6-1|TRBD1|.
CASSRQGGEQYF
TGTGCCAGCAGCCGACAGGGGGGCGAGCAGTACTTC
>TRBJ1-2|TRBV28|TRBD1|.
CASRYFLNRGQRYGYTF
TGTGCCAGCAGATATTTTCTAAACAGGGGGCAGCGTTATGGCTACACCTTC
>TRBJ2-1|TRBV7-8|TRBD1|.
CASSSSGTGYNEQFF
TGTGCCAGCAGCTCTTCCGGGACAGGCTACAATGAGCAGTTCTTC
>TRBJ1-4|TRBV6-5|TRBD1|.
CASREGDRGLIF
TGTGCCTCGCGGGAAGGAGACAGGGGTCTTATTTTT
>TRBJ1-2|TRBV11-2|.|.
CASSLMGDGYTF
TGTGCCAGCAGCTTAATGGGAGATGGCTACACCTTC
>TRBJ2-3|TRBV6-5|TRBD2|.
CASRDSGGYTDTQYF
TGTGCCAGCAGGGATAGCGGGGGCTACACAGATACGCAGTATTTT
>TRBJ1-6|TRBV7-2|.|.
CASSLGGQANSPLHF
TGTGCCAGCAGCCTGGGAGGTCAGGCTAATTCACCCCTCCACTTT
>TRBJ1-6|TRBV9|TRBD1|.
CASSVVGTGNSPLHF
TGTGCCAGCAGCGTAGTTGGGACAGGAAATTCACCCCTCCACTTT
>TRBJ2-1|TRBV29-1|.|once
CSAQGGPRSYNEQFF
TGCAGCGCCCAGGGGGGCCCCCGCTCCTACAATGAGCAGTTCTTC
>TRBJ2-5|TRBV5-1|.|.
CASSWNTETKRETQYF
TGCGCCAGCAGCTGGAACACAGAAACCAAGAGAGAGACCCAGTACTTC
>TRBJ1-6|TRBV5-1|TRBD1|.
CASSSPGGDSPLHF
TGCGCCAGCAGCTCCCCAGGGGGCGATTCACCCCTCCACTTT
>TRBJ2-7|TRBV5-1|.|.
CASSLAGGGVYEQYF
TGCGCCAGCAGCTTGGCCGGGGGCGGGGTCTACGAGCAGTACTTC
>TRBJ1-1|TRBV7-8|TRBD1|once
CASSLADRGNTEAFF
TGTGCCAGCAGCTTAGCCGACAGGGGGAACACTGAAGCTTTCTTT
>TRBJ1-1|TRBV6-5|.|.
CASSSSGLTEAFF
TGTGCCAGCAGTTCGTCAGGGTTAACTGAAGCTTTCTTT
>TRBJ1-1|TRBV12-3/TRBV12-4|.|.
CASSFNWGTEAFF
TGTGCCAGCAGTTTTAATTGGGGGACTGAAGCTTTCTTT
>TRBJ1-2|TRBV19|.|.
CASSLLGGVGYTF
TGTGCCAGTAGCCTTCTGGGGGGGGTCGGCTACACCTTC
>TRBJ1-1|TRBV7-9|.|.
CASRPSPTGPNTEAFF
TGTGCCAGCAGACCTTCCCCAACAGGCCCGAACACTGAAGCTTTCTTT
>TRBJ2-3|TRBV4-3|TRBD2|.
CASSHYFSGGATDTQYF
TGCGCCAGCAGCCACTATTTTAGCGGGGGAGCAACAGATACGCAGTATTTT
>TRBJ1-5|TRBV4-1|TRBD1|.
CASSHQDRGDQPQHF
TGCGCCAGCAGCCACCAGGACAGGGGCGATCAGCCCCAGCATTTT
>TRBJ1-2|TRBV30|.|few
CAWSEDSSYYGYTF
TGTGCCTGGAGTGAGGACAGTTCTTACTATGGCTACACCTTC
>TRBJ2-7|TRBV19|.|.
CASSMSSPTYEQYF
TGTGCCAGTAGTATGTCGTCACCCACCTACGAGCAGTACTTC
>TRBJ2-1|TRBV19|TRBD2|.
CASSGAGLAGSKQFF
TGTGCCAGTAGTGGGGCGGGACTAGCGGGGAGTAAGCAGTTCTTC
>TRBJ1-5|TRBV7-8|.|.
CASSLDPPQGFSNQPQHF
TGTGCCAGCAGCTTAGATCCCCCACAGGGCTTTAGCAATCAGCCCCAGCATTTT
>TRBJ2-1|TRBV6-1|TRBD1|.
CASSDPTGGVDNEQFF
TGTGCCAGCAGTGACCCGACAGGGGGAGTAGACAATGAGCAGTTCTTC
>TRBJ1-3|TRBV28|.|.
CASSSPRTGYSGNTIYF
TGTGCCAGCAGTTCCCCCCGGACGGGGTACTCTGGAAACACCATATATTTT
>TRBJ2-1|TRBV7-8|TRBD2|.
CASSNIAGAFSYNEQFF
TGTGCCAGCAGCAACATAGCGGGGGCCTTCTCCTACAATGAGCAGTTCTTC
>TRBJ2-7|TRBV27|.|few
CASSLTGELYEQYF
TGTGCCAGCAGTTTAACAGGAGAGCTCTACGAGCAGTACTTC
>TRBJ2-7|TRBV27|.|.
CASSQTRLAYEQYF
TGTGCCAGCAGTCAGACCCGACTAGCCTACGAGCAGTACTTC
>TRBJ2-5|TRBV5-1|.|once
CASSFSSGQETQYF
TGCGCCAGCAGCTTTTCGTCAGGGCAAGAGACCCAGTACTTC
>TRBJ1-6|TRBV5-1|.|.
CASSPDNSPLHF
TGCGCCAGCAGCCCGGATAATTCACCCCTCCACTTT
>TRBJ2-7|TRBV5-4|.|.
CASSSEGGNPYEQYF
TGTGCCAGCAGCTCCGAGGGAGGAAATCCGTACGAGCAGTACTTC
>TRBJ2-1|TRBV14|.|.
CASSQGYSSYNEQFF
TGTGCCAGCAGCCAGGGATATAGCTCCTACAATGAGCAGTTCTTC
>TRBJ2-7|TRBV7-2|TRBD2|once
CASSLETSGGYEQYF
TGTGCCAGCAGCTTAGAGACTAGCGGGGGCTACGAGCAGTACTTC
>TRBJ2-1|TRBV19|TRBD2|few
CASSALLGLAGRIPRNNEQFF
TGTGCCAGTAGTGCACTCCTAGGACTAGCGGGCCGCATCCCTCGAAACAATGAGCAGTTCTTC
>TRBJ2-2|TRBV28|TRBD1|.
CASSLPPGQANTGELFF
TGTGCCAGCAGTTTACCCCCGGGACAGGCGAACACCGGGGAGCTGTTTTTT
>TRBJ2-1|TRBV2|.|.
CASSEALQGYEQFF
TGTGCCAGCAGTGAAGCCCTTCAGGGCTATGAGCAGTTCTTC
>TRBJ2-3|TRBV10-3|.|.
CAISDSGSPADTQYF
TGTGCCATCAGTGATTCGGGGAGTCCGGCAGATACGCAGTATTTT
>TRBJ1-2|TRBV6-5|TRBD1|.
CASSYLLIPGTGTTF
TGTGCCAGCAGTTACCTATTAATCCCCGGGACAGGAACTACCTTC
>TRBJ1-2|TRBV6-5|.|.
CASRGNYGYTF
TGTGCCAGCAGGGGGAACTATGGCTACACCTTC
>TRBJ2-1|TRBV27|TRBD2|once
CASSMGLAGGGSYNEQFF
TGTGCCAGCAGTATGGGACTAGCGGGAGGCGGCTCCTACAATGAGCAGTTCTTC
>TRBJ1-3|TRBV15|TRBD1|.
CATSRRDRVGNTIYF
TGTGCCACCAGCAGGAGGGACAGGGTTGGAAACACCATATATTTT
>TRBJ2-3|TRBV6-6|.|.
CASKGGTDTQYF
TGTGCCAGCAAAGGGGGCACAGATACGCAGTATTTT
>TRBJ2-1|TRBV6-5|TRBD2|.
CASGTRGGRYNEQFF
TGTGCCAGCGGGACTAGGGGCGGGCGTTACAATGAGCAGTTCTTC
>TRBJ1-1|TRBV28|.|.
CASSSGNTEAFF
TGTGCCAGCAGTTCGGGAAACACTGAAGCTTTCTTT
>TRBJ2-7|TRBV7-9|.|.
CASSSPRGGIYEQYF
TGTGCCAGCAGCTCCCCTAGGGGGGGGATCTACGAGCAGTACTTC
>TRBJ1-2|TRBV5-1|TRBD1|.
CASSVGQGEGYTF
TGCGCCAGCAGCGTCGGACAGGGGGAAGGCTACACCTTC
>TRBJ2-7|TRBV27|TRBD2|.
CASSLQLAGGEQYF
TGTGCCAGCAGTTTACAACTAGCGGGAGGCGAGCAGTACTTC
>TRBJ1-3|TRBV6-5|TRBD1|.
CASSYSKQGENTIYF
TGTGCCAGCAGTTACTCGAAACAGGGGGAAAACACCATATATTTT
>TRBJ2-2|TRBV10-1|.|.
CASSEAGSTGELFF
TGCGCCAGCAGTGAGGCTGGGAGTACCGGGGAGCTGTTTTTT
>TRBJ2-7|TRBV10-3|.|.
CAISGNLDSYEQYF
TGTGCCATCAGTGGGAACCTGGACAGCTACGAGCAGTACTTC
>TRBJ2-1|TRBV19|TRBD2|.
CASSIELGLDNEQFF
TGTGCCAGTAGTATAGAACTAGGACTAGACAATGAGCAGTTCTTC
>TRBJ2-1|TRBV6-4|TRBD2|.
CASSELAGTSYNEQFF
TGTGCCAGCAGTGAACTAGCGGGTACGTCCTACAATGAGCAGTTCTTC